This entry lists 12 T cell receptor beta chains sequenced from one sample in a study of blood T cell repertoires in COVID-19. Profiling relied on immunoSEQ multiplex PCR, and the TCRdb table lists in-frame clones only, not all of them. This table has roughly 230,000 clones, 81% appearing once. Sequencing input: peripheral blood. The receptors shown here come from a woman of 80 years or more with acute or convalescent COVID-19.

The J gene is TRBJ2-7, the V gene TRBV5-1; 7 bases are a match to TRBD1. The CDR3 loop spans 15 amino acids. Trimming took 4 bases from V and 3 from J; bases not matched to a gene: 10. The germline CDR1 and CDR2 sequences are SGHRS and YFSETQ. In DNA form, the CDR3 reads TGCGCCAGCAGCCATTCAGGGGGTTGGGACTACGAGCAGTACTTC. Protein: CASSHSGGWDYEQYF.

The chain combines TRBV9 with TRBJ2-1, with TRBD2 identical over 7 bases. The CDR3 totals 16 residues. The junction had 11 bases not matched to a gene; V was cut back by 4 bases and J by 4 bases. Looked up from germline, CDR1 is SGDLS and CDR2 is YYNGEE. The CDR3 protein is CASSTSRDYPYNEQFF. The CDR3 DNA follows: TGTGCCAGCAGCACAAGTAGGGACTATCCATACAATGAGCAGTTCTTC.

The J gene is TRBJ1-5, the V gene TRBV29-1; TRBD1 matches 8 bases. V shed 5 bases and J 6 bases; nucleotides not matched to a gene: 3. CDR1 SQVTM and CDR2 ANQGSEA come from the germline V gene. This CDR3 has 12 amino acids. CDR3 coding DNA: TGCAGCGTTACAACAGGGGGTCAGCCCCAGCATTTT. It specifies CSVTTGGQPQHF.

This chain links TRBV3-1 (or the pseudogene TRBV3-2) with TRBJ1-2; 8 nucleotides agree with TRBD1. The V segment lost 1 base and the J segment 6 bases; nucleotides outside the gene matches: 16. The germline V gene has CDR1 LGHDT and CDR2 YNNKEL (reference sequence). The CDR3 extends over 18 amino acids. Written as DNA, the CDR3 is TGTGCCAGCAGCCAAGCGTGGTCTCGGACAGGGAGGCAGAATGGCTACACCTTC. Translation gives CASSQAWSRTGRQNGYTF.

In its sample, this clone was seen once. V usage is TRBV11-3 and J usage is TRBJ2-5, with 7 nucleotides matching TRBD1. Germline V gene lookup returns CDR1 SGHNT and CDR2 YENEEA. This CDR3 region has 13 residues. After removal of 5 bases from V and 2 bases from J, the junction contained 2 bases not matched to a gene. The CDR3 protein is CASSTGEQETQYF. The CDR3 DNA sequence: TGTGCCAGCAGCACAGGGGAACAAGAGACCCAGTACTTC.

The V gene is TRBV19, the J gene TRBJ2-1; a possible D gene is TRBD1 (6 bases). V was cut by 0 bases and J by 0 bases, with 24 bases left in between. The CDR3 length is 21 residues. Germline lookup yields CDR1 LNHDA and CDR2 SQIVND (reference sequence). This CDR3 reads CASSIEVGTTLKQASYNEQFF. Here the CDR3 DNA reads TGTGCCAGTAGTATAGAAGTGGGGACAACCCTAAAACAGGCCTCCTACAATGAGCAGTTCTTC.

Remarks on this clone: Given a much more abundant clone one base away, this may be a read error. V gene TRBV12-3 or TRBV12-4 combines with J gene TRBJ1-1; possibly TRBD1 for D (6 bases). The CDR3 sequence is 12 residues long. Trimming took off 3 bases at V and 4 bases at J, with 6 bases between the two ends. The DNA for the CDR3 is TGTGCCAGCAGTTTCAGGGGCACTGAAGCTTTCTTT. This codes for CASSFRGTEAFF.

CDR3 protein: CASSPGQGVQPQHF. The CDR3, as DNA: TGTGCCAGCAGCCCGGGACAGGGGGTTCAGCCCCAGCATTTT. This chain joins TRBV28 and TRBJ1-5; 11 nucleotides line up with TRBD1. J gave up 6 bases and V 6 bases, and 4 bases lay outside the gene matches. In germline, CDR1 is MDHEN, CDR2 SYDVKM. CDR3 size: 14 residues.

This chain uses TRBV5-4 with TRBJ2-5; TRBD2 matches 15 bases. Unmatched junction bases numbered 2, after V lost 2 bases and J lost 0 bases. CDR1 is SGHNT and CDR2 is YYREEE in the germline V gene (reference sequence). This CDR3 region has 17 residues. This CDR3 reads CASSLGLAGGHQETQYF. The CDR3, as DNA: TGTGCCAGCAGCTTAGGACTAGCGGGGGGGCACCAAGAGACCCAGTACTTC. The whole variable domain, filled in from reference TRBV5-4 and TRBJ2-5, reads ETGVTQSPTHLIKTRGQQVTLRCSSQSGHNTVSWYQQALGQGPQFIFQYYREEENGRGNFPPRFSGLQFPNYSSELNVNALELDDSALYLCASSLGLAGGHQETQYFGPGTRLLVL.

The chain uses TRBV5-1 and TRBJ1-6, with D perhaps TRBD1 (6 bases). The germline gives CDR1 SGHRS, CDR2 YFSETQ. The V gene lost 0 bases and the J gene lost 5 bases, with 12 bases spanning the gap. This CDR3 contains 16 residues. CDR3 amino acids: CASSLDGGAHNSPLHF. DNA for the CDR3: TGCGCCAGCAGCTTGGATGGGGGCGCACATAATTCACCCCTCCACTTT.

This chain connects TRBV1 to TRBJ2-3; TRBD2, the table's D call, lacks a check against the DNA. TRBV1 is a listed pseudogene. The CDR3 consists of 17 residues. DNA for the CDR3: TGCACCAGCAGCCACGGGACTAGCGGGGGTAGCACAGATACGCAGTATTTT. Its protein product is CTSSHGTSGGSTDTQYF.

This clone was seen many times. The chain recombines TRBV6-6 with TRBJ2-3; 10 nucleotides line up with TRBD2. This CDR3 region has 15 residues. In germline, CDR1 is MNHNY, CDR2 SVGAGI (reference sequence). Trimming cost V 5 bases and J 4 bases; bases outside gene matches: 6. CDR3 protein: CASSPASGGSDTQYF. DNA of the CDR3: TGTGCCAGCAGTCCCGCTAGCGGGGGTTCAGATACGCAGTATTTT.